Following are 30 T cell receptor beta chains from one sample sequenced in a study of blood T cell repertoires in COVID-19. Sequencing used immunoSEQ multiplex PCR; TCRdb keeps in-frame clones, though not all of them. The table includes 300,000 or so clones, roughly 86% detected once. Sample: peripheral blood. The source of these receptors is a woman aged 50 to 65 who had recovered from COVID-19.

This clone was recorded at least ten times. This chain links TRBV3-1 (or the pseudogene TRBV3-2) with TRBJ1-2; 7 bases are shared with TRBD1. After removal of 0 bases from V and 6 bases from J, the junction contained 10 bases not matched to a gene. The CDR3 consists of 16 residues. Germline CDR1 is LGHDT and CDR2 is YNNKEL (reference sequence). Here the CDR3 reads CASSQDDLAGGNGYTF. In nucleotides, the CDR3 is TGTGCCAGCAGCCAAGACGATTTGGCAGGGGGGAATGGCTACACCTTC.

The V call is TRBV9, the J call TRBJ2-5, with D perhaps TRBD1 (6 bases). CDR1 SGDLS and CDR2 YYNGEE come from the germline V gene. The CDR3 sequence is 13 residues long. Trimming shortened V by 1 base and J by 2 bases, and 6 bases separated the two germline ends. The CDR3 loop reads CASSVTGQETQYF. The CDR3 coding sequence is TGTGCCAGCAGCGTAACAGGGCAAGAGACCCAGTACTTC.

This clone was recorded a few times. The chain combines TRBV28 with TRBJ2-2, with 7 nucleotides matching TRBD2. CDR3 length equals 13 residues. Germline values: CDR1 MDHEN, CDR2 SYDVKM. The junction had 2 bases not matched to a gene; V was cut back by 7 bases and J by 3 bases. The CDR3 spells CASKRGDTGELFF. The CDR3, as DNA: TGTGCCAGCAAGCGGGGCGACACCGGGGAGCTGTTTTTT.

The V gene is TRBV10-3, the J gene TRBJ2-5; D uncertain. The CDR3 loop spans 8 amino acids. Trimming shortened V by 11 bases and J by 5 bases, and 3 bases separated the two germline ends. CDR1 ENHRY and CDR2 SYGVKD come from the germline V gene. The CDR3 protein is CAEETQYF. Written as DNA, the CDR3 is TGTGCCGAGGAGACCCAGTACTTC.

J is TRBJ2-7 and V is TRBV4-1, with a weak D call TRBD1 (5 bases). With 1 base removed from V and 5 bases from J, the gap between germline ends came to 15 bases. This CDR3 spans 15 amino acids. The germline gives CDR1 MGHRA, CDR2 YSYEKL. The chain's CDR3 is CASSQGHGRANEQYF. DNA of the CDR3: TGCGCCAGCAGCCAAGGTCACGGCAGGGCTAACGAGCAGTACTTC.

The chain links TRBV19 to TRBJ1-5; 7 bases line up with TRBD1. The trim removed 6 bases at V and 6 bases at J, leaving 8 bases unmatched. The CDR3 contains 14 residues. Germline-derived CDR1 and CDR2 are LNHDA and SQIVND (reference sequence). CDR3 DNA: TGTGCCAGTAGCGGAGGGGGCGGAATTCAGCCCCAGCATTTT. Translating gives CASSGGGGIQPQHF.

This chain connects TRBV5-1 to TRBJ2-7; D gene ambiguous. Trimming took 5 bases from V and 3 from J, leaving 6 bases between them. Germline V gene sequence: CDR1 SGHRS, CDR2 YFSETQ. The CDR3 is made up of 11 amino acids. CDR3 region: CASRTHYEQYF. CDR3 in DNA: TGCGCCAGCAGAACACACTACGAGCAGTACTTC.

This chain joins TRBV30 and TRBJ2-1, with 8 bases fitting TRBD2. This CDR3 has 15 amino acids. V shed 3 bases, J shed 4 bases, and the junction held 8 bases outside the gene matches. Germline CDR1 reads GTSNPN; CDR2 reads SVGIG (reference sequence). Here the CDR3 reads CAWSKGLAAYNEQFF. CDR3 nucleotides: TGTGCCTGGAGCAAAGGACTAGCAGCGTACAATGAGCAGTTCTTC. The entire variable domain, with the rest obtained from reference TRBV30 and TRBJ2-1, is as follows: SQTIHQWPATLVQPVGSPLSLECTVEGTSNPNLYWYRQAAGRGLQLLFYSVGIGQISSEVPQNLSASRPQDRQFILSSKKLLLSDSGFYLCAWSKGLAAYNEQFFGPGTRLTVL.

This clone came up a few times. This chain links TRBV2 with TRBJ1-5, with TRBD1 matching 9 bases. The CDR3 covers 15 residues. V shed 7 bases and J 2 bases; nucleotides not matched to a gene: 6. From germline, CDR1 is SNHLY and CDR2 FYNNEI. The CDR3 is CASMRGQGGNQPQHF. CDR3 DNA: TGTGCCAGCATGCGGGGACAGGGAGGCAATCAGCCCCAGCATTTT.

The chain links TRBV2 to TRBJ2-7; 8 positions agree with TRBD2. The CDR3 spans 14 residues. The germline V gene encodes CDR1 SNHLY and CDR2 FYNNEI. V shed 8 bases, J shed 4 bases, and the junction held 10 bases outside the gene matches. The CDR3 spells CASSERGTPYEQYF. The DNA of the CDR3 is TGTGCCAGCTCGGAGCGGGGGACCCCTTACGAGCAGTACTTC.

The genes are TRBV3-1 (or the pseudogene TRBV3-2) and TRBJ2-7, with 8 nucleotides matching TRBD1. Trimming took 4 bases from V and 1 from J; bases not matched to a gene: 6. Looked up from germline, CDR1 is LGHDT and CDR2 is YNNKEL (reference sequence). CDR3 length: 15 amino acids. The CDR3 loop reads CASSRTTGESYEQYF. The CDR3 bases are TGTGCCAGCAGCCGGACGACAGGGGAATCCTACGAGCAGTACTTC.

J is TRBJ1-6 and V is TRBV2; 7 bases are a match to TRBD1. Germline assignment: CDR1 SNHLY and CDR2 FYNNEI. There are 14 residues in the CDR3. With 7 bases clipped from V and 7 bases from J, the junction kept 7 bases outside the gene matches. CDR3 sequence reads: CASTIQGRNSPLHF. Written as DNA, the CDR3 is TGTGCCAGCACAATACAGGGGAGGAATTCACCCCTCCACTTT.

This sequence joins TRBV5-1 and TRBJ2-1; 10 positions agree with TRBD2. This CDR3 is 15 amino acids long. Germline CDR1 SGHRS, CDR2 YFSETQ. Germline trimming cut 4 bases from V and 8 bases from J; bases unmatched to any gene: 9. The CDR3: CASSVSGRSLDEQFF. The CDR3 DNA is TGCGCCAGCAGCGTTAGCGGGAGGAGTCTCGATGAGCAGTTCTTC.

V gene TRBV15 combines with J gene TRBJ2-1; 8 bases line up with TRBD1. CDR1 and CDR2 from the germline V gene are LNHNV and YYDKDF (reference sequence). The CDR3 runs to 16 residues. J lost 1 base, V lost 8 bases, and 10 bases had no gene match. The CDR3 nucleotides read TGTGCCACCCGACCGGCACGGGACAGGTCCTACAATGAGCAGTTCTTC. Translating it yields CATRPARDRSYNEQFF.

The chain combines TRBV20-1 with TRBJ1-5, with TRBD1 matching 9 bases. The CDR3 has 16 residues. V shed 3 bases, J shed 1 base, and the junction held 7 bases outside the gene matches. CDR1 and CDR2 from the germline V gene are DFQATT and SNEGSKA (reference sequence). The CDR3 sequence: CSASLPQGASNQPQHF. CDR3 nucleotides: TGCAGTGCTAGTCTACCACAGGGGGCAAGCAATCAGCCCCAGCATTTT.

The V call is TRBV4-2, the J call TRBJ1-2, with D possibly being TRBD1 (6 bases). The CDR3 contains 18 residues. From germline, CDR1 is LGHNA and CDR2 YNFKEQ. V was cut by 0 bases and J by 4 bases, with 21 bases left in between. CDR3 sequence (DNA): TGTGCCAGCAGCCAAGATATAAGGGGGATGAGGATATTCTATGGCTACACCTTC. It yields the protein CASSQDIRGMRIFYGYTF.

This clone has a single count. The genes are TRBV11-2 and TRBJ2-1, with D unclear. Trimming removed 5 bases from V and 0 bases from J, with 11 bases in between. CDR1 SGHAT and CDR2 FQNNGV come from the germline V gene. This CDR3 comprises 15 residues. The CDR3 DNA follows: TGTGCCAGCAGCCCCAGCGTCAGCTCCTACAATGAGCAGTTCTTC. Residues: CASSPSVSSYNEQFF.

The rearrangement links TRBV28 to TRBJ1-4; no reliable D call. This CDR3 is 15 amino acids long. The germline CDR1 and CDR2 sequences are MDHEN and SYDVKM. With 3 bases removed from V and 7 bases from J, the gap between germline ends came to 15 bases. The CDR3 DNA follows: TGTGCCAGCAGTTTTCCCGCCCAGGCGAGTGAAAAACTGTTTTTT. Amino acid sequence: CASSFPAQASEKLFF.

The chain recombines TRBV10-1 with TRBJ2-7; TRBD1 matches at 7 bases. Germline V gene lookup returns CDR1 WNHNN and CDR2 SYGVQD (reference sequence). The CDR3 extends over 14 amino acids. V gave up 6 bases and J gave up 6 bases; unmatched junction bases: 11. The CDR3 DNA is TGCGCCAGCAGCGAGAGACAGGGAAGTAGCGAGCAGTACTTC. Translating gives CASSERQGSSEQYF.

The V and J genes are TRBV7-2 and TRBJ1-1; TRBD1 is a possible D gene (6 bases). Trimming stripped 1 base from V and 6 bases from J, with 18 bases between. This CDR3 contains 16 residues. Germline lookup yields CDR1 SGHTA and CDR2 FQGNSA. CDR3 DNA sequence: TGTGCCAGCAGCTTAGTTTGGGGAGGGGGGCCGGCTGAAGCTTTCTTT. It translates to CASSLVWGGGPAEAFF.

In this sample, this clone turned up once. The chain couples TRBV18 to TRBJ1-1; TRBD1 is a possible D gene (6 bases). The germline V gene has CDR1 KGHSH and CDR2 LQKENI. Trimming cost V 0 bases and J 3 bases, with 14 bases left between them. The CDR3 length is 16 residues. The CDR3 sequence is CASSPPATGGYTEAFF. The CDR3 DNA reads TGTGCCAGCTCACCACCCGCGACAGGAGGATACACTGAAGCTTTCTTT.

The gene calls are TRBV3-1 (or the pseudogene TRBV3-2) and TRBJ1-3; 8 nucleotides line up with TRBD1. This CDR3 region has 16 residues. Per the germline V gene, CDR1 is LGHDT and CDR2 is YNNKEL (reference sequence). With 1 base clipped from V and 2 bases from J, the junction kept 4 bases outside the gene matches. The CDR3 bases are TGTGCCAGCAGCCAAGCGGGGACAGGCGCTGGAAACACCATATATTTT. It translates to CASSQAGTGAGNTIYF.

V gene TRBV28 combines with J gene TRBJ1-5, with unresolved D. The CDR3 runs 14 residues. CDR1 and CDR2 (germline): MDHEN, SYDVKM. V was shortened by 11 bases and J by 2 bases, with 16 bases between the two germline ends. CDR3 amino acids: CAARQFGGNQPQHF. CDR3 nucleotide sequence: TGTGCCGCGCGCCAATTCGGTGGCAATCAGCCCCAGCATTTT.

The chain couples TRBV2 to TRBJ2-7, with 13 positions matching TRBD2. The CDR3 runs 15 residues. Germline CDR1 SNHLY, CDR2 FYNNEI. Trimming took 8 bases from V and 5 from J; bases not matched to a gene: 9. CDR3 amino acids: CASYRRTSGSNEQYF. In DNA, the CDR3 is TGTGCCAGCTACCGTCGGACTAGCGGGAGCAACGAGCAGTACTTC.

This rearrangement joins TRBV15 to TRBJ1-3; no definite D call. The germline V gene has CDR1 LNHNV and CDR2 YYDKDF (reference sequence). The CDR3 runs 14 residues. With 3 bases removed from V and 7 bases from J, the gap between germline ends came to 13 bases. The CDR3 protein is CATSSPPRANTIYF. The CDR3 DNA follows: TGTGCCACCAGCAGCCCCCCGAGGGCCAACACCATATATTTT.

CDR3 in amino acids: CARTQTGTAEYNEQFF. The CDR3 nucleotides read TGTGCCAGAACCCAAACCGGGACAGCCGAATACAATGAGCAGTTCTTC. This chain links TRBV5-3 with TRBJ2-1; 7 bases match TRBD1. TRBV5-3 is marked as an open reading frame, function uncertain. The J segment lost 4 bases and the V segment lost 6 bases, leaving 13 bases of the junction unmatched. The length of the CDR3 is 16 residues.

The chain links TRBV6-6 to TRBJ2-7; 9 bases agree with TRBD1. CDR3 length: 14 residues. J was trimmed by 5 bases and V by 4 bases; bases with no gene match: 6. Germline CDR1 MNHNY, CDR2 SVGAGI (reference sequence). Here the CDR3 reads CASSLGQGLNEQYF. The CDR3 DNA reads as TGTGCCAGCAGTTTGGGACAGGGTTTGAACGAGCAGTACTTC.

This clone has a handful of counts. The chain combines TRBV3-1 (or the pseudogene TRBV3-2) with TRBJ1-5; TRBD1 aligns across 9 bases. J lost 4 bases, V lost 3 bases, and 1 base had no gene match. There are 14 residues in the CDR3. CDR1 and CDR2 from the germline V gene are LGHDT and YNNKEL (reference sequence). Here the CDR3 reads CASSQTGGNQPQHF. DNA of the CDR3: TGTGCCAGCAGCCAGACAGGGGGAAATCAGCCCCAGCATTTT.

This sequence joins TRBV4-3 and TRBJ2-1, with 8 bases that match TRBD2. The germline V gene encodes CDR1 LGHNA and CDR2 YSLEER. The V segment lost 4 bases and the J segment 3 bases; nucleotides outside the gene matches: 11. The CDR3 contains 17 residues. CDR3: CASSPKLKGLDYNEQFF. CDR3 DNA: TGCGCCAGCAGCCCTAAACTGAAGGGACTAGACTACAATGAGCAGTTCTTC.

This chain links TRBV3-1 (or the pseudogene TRBV3-2) with TRBJ2-5, with TRBD2 matching over 11 bases. The germline CDR1 and CDR2 sequences are LGHDT and YNNKEL (reference sequence). This CDR3 has 16 residues. J lost 3 bases, V lost 5 bases, and 8 bases had no gene match. CDR3 amino acids: CASSARSGGGKETQYF. The CDR3 bases are TGTGCCAGCAGCGCCCGTAGCGGGGGGGGAAAAGAGACCCAGTACTTC.